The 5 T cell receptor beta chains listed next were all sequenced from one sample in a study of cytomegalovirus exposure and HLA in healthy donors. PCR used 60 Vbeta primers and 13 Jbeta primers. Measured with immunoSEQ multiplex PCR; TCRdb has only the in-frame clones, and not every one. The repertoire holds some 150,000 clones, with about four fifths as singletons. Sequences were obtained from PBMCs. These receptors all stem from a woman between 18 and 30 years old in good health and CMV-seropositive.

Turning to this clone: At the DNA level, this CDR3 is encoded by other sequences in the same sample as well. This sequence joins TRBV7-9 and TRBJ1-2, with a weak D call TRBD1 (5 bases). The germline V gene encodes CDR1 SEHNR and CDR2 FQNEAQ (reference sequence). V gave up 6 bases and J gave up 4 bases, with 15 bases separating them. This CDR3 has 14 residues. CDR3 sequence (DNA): TGTGCCAGCAGTCCTCCAGGGTCGGGCTATGGCTACACCTTC. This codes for CASSPPGSGYGYTF.

In nucleotides, the CDR3 is TGTGCCAGCAGTTTAATGCAGGGAAACTATGGCTACACCTTC. Residues: CASSLMQGNYGYTF. The gene calls are TRBV27 and TRBJ1-2, with D possibly TRBD1 on 5 matching bases. Germline V gene data show CDR1 as MNHEY and CDR2 as SMNVEV (reference sequence). The CDR3 covers 14 residues. Trimming stripped 2 bases from V and 2 bases from J, with 9 bases between.

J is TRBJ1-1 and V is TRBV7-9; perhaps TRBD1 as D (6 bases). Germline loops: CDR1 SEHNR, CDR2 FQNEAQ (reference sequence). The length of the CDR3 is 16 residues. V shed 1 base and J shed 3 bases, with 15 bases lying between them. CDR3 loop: CASSLERGGSDTEAFF. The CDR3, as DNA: TGTGCCAGCAGCTTAGAGAGGGGGGGCTCGGACACTGAAGCTTTCTTT.

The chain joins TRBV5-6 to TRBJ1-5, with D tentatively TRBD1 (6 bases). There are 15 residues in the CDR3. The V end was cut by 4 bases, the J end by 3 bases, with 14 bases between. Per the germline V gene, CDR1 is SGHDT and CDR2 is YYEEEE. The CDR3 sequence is CASSRLDRPNQPQHF. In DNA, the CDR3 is TGTGCCAGCAGCAGACTCGACAGGCCCAATCAGCCCCAGCATTTT.

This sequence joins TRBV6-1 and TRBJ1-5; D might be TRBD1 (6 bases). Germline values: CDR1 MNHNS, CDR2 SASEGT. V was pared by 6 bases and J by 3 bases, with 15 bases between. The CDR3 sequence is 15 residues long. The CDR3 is CASRERTATNQPQHF. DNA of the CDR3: TGTGCCAGCAGAGAACGGACAGCTACCAATCAGCCCCAGCATTTT.